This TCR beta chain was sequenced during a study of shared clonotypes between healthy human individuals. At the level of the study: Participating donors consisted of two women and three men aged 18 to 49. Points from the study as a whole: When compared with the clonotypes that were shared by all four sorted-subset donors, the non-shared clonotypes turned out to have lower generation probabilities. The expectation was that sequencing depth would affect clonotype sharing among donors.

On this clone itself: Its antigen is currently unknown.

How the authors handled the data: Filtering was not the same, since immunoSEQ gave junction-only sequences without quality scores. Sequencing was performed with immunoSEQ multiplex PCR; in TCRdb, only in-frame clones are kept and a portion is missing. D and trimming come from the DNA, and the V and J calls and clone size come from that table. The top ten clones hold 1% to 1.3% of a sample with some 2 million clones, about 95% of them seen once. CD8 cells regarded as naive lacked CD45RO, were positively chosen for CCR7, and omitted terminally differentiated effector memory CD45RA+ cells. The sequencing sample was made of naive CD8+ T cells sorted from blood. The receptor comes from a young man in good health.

The DNA of the CDR3 is TGTGCCAGCAGCCCCCCGGGACAGGGGGCAACAGATACGCAGTATTTT. Translating it yields CASSPPGQGATDTQYF. The V call is TRBV7-8, the J call TRBJ2-3; TRBD1 aligns across 12 bases. The J segment lost 3 bases and the V segment lost 5 bases, leaving 6 bases of the junction unmatched. The V gene's germline CDR1 is SGHVS and CDR2 FQNEAQ. The length of the CDR3 is 16 residues.